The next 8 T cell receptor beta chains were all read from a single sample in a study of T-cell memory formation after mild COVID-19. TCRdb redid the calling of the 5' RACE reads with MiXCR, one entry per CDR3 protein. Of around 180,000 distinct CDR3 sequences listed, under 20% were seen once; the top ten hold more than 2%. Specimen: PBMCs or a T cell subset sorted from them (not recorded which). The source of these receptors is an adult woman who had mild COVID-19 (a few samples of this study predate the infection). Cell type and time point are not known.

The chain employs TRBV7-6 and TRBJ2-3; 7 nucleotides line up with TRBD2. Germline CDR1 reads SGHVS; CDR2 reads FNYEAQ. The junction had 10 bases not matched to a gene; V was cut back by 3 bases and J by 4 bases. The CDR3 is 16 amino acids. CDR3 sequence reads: CASSLGEGLGADTQYF. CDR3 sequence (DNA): TGTGCCAGCAGCTTGGGAGAAGGACTAGGGGCAGATACGCAGTATTTT.

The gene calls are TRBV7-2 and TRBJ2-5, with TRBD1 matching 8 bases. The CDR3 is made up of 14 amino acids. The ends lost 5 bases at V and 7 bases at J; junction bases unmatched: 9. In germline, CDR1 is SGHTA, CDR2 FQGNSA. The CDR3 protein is CASSHRQGLGTQYF. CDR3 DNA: TGTGCCAGCAGCCATAGACAGGGGCTGGGGACCCAGTACTTC.

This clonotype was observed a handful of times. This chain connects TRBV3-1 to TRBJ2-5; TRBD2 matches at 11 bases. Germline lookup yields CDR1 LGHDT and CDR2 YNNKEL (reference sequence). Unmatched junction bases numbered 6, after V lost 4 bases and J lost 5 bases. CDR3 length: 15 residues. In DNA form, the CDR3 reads TGTGCCAGCAGCCCGCCTAGCGGGGGGAGGGAGACCCAGTACTTC. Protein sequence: CASSPPSGGRETQYF.

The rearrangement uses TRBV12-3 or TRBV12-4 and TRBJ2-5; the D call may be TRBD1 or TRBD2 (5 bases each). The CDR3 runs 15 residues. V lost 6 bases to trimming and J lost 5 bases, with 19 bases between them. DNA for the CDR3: TGTGCCAGCAGGCCAGGGACCGGCTATTCGGAGACCCAGTACTTC. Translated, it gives CASRPGTGYSETQYF.

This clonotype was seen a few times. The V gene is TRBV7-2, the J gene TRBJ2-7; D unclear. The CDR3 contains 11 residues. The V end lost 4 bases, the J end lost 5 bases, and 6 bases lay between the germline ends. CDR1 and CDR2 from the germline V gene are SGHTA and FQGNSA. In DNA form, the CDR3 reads TGTGCCAGCAGCTATGGTGACGAGCAGTACTTC. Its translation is CASSYGDEQYF.

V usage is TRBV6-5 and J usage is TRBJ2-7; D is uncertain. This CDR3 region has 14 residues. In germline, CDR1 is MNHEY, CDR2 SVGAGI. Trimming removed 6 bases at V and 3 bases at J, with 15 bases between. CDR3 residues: CASREDRRHYEQYF. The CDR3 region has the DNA TGTGCCAGCAGAGAGGACCGCAGGCACTACGAGCAGTACTTC.

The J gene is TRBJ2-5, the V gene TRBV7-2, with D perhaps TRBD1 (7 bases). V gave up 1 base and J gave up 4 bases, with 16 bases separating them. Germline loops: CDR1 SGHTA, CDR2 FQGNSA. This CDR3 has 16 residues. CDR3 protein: CASSLDIAAGGETQYF. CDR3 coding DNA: TGTGCCAGCAGCTTAGATATAGCGGCAGGGGGAGAGACCCAGTACTTC. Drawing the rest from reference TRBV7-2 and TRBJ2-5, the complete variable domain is GAGVSQSPSNKVTEKGKDVELRCDPISGHTALYWYRQSLGQGLEFLIYFQGNSAPDKSGLPSDRFSAERTGGSVSTLTIQRTQQEDSAVYLCASSLDIAAGGETQYFGPGTRLLVL.

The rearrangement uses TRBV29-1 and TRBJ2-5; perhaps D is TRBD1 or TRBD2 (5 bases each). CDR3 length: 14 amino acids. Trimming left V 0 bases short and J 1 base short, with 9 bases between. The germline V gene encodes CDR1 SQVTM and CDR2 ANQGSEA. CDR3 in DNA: TGCAGCGTTGAAGATACGGGGACCCAAGAGACCCAGTACTTC. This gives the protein CSVEDTGTQETQYF.